Reported below is one TCR beta chain. This clonotype was seen repeatedly, ten times or more. The antigen this receptor binds is unknown. No much larger clone is present one base from it, and per-base qualities are unavailable. The time point label here, explained by the study, means: persistent/refractory GD, antithyroid drugs over 5 years with positive TRAb. For both TCR sequencing and RNA sequencing, RNA was extracted from PBMCs in TRIzol. Graves' disease was diagnosed according to American Thyroid Association guidelines. Patients were recruited from an endocrinology department in Xi'an, China. From each patient, around 9 milliliters of peripheral blood was collected into an EDTA anticoagulant tube. PBMCs were isolated by Ficoll Paque Plus density gradient separation without further T cell sorting. An Agilent 2100 Bioanalyzer and agarose gel were used to check RNA quality, while a NanoDrop 2000 measured RNA concentration.

The source of the sample is a study of regulatory T cells in long-lasting Graves disease (dated by TCRdb to 2020 to 2022). General notes on the study: Persistent Graves' disease was defined as persistently positive TSH receptor autoantibodies together with antithyroid drug treatment for over 5 years. The study was conducted in China and was registered as a clinical trial. This study used TCR sequencing and RNA sequencing of peripheral blood to compare persistent Graves' disease patients against newly diagnosed Graves' disease patients. A total of around 35 samples underwent TCR sequencing: about 13 from persistent and about 20 from newly diagnosed Graves' disease patients. In the clinical cohort, patients with persistent Graves' disease had used antithyroid drugs for an average of roughly ten years.

The receptor library was made with multiplex PCR. The sequencer was an Illumina HiSeq 4000. iRepertoire HTBI primers and Arm-PCR amplification of CDR3 regions were used to construct TCR beta libraries. Gel purification was performed on PCR products prior to sequencing. On the study's bioinformatics: A total of 62 TRBV and 14 TRBJ segments were identified across samples and were used for gene usage analysis of CDR3 amino acid clonotypes. COPE and FqMerger were used to merge filtered high-quality paired reads into contigs. BLAST was used to align contigs to IMGT TRBV, TRBD and TRBJ reference genes, and CDR3 was defined according to IMGT. Any clonotype with a frequency above 0.1% was classified as a highly expanded clone. Repertoire diversity was measured by Shannon entropy, and V-J evenness by the Gini coefficient. Public clonotypes were defined as clonotypes shared by more than one individual. TCRdb reran the public reads through fastp at Q25 and MiXCR, keeping productive beta chains. Under each unique CDR3 protein, matching rows form one entry showing the most common genes and DNA. The V and J calls and clone size come from TCRdb's table, not from the authors' own analysis. Within this sample are under 500,000 distinct CDR3 sequences, with less than 25% of them counted one time only. The ten largest make up over 7.5% of the sample.

Here is what the overall study found, with its caveats: The small sample size was acknowledged by the authors as a limitation that may reduce accuracy. Compared with newly diagnosed patients, patients with persistent Graves' disease had lower TCR Shannon entropy and fewer highly expanded clones, which suggests clonal expansion. Because the primary lesion, thyroid tissue, could not be accessed, the study looked at peripheral blood alone. Sequencing and analysis were restricted to the TCR beta chain. Persistent patients shared more public clonotypes among themselves (around 2,800) than newly diagnosed patients did (about 970).

The sequence was obtained from a female donor with Graves disease. The sequences come from peripheral blood mononuclear cells (PBMCs), collected when the disease was refractory, from a patient treated with antithyroid drugs.

The DNA sequence follows: TGTGCCAGCAGCGGGGGACAGCTCATGGGGGGCTACACCTTC. The resulting protein is CASSGGQLMGGYTF. In this chain, TRBV5-4 is recombined with TRBJ1-2; TRBD1 lines up with 7 middle nucleotides. From the cysteine up to the phenylalanine, the CDR3 has a length of 14 residues. The DNA shown is the 42-base CDR3, in frame from base 1. As encoded in the germline V gene (reference sequence), CDR1 is SGHNT while CDR2 is YYREEE. Trimming leaves V shorter by 4 bases and J shorter by 8 bases, with the junction holding 11 bases beyond the gene matches.